This TCR beta chain was found in a study of control samples from healthy donors and cancer patients (dated by TCRdb to the early 2020s). Library generation was performed with the immunoSEQ multiplex PCR assay. In TCRdb, the immuneACCESS table is reduced to in-frame sequences with V and J assigned. These tables do not hold every clone; where another copy was compared, an unresolved V gene accounts for under half, and the others remain unexplained. This sample holds about 100,000 clones; approximately 84% were observed only once. The top ten constitute 15% to 20% of the sample. Details on this clone: The antigen it binds to is not known. Base qualities are missing; no much larger clone stands one base away.

Sequenced: blood. This clonotype was obtained from a woman between 50 and 59 years old in good health.

The encoded CDR3 is CAGRWTTNTGELFF. At the DNA level, the sequence is TGTGCCGGCCGTTGGACTACCAACACCGGGGAGCTGTTTTTT. Rearrangement joined TRBV2 to TRBJ2-2; the D segment could be TRBD2, given 6 matching bases. The germline V gene provides CDR1 SNHLY and CDR2 FYNNEI. At the junction V is shortened by 11 bases and J by 2 bases, with 15 bases in between. Reading from cysteine to phenylalanine, the CDR3 counts 14 amino acids. Only CDR3 DNA remains: 42 bases, in frame from the first base.